Presented here are 25 T cell receptor beta chains from one specimen sequenced in a study of tumor and adjacent non-tumor tissue in lung cancer. TCRbeta libraries were built with three rounds of nested PCR, modified from ARM-PCR. MiXCR, run by TCRdb on the multiplex PCR reads, gives a single entry per CDR3 protein. The sample shows approximately 120,000 distinct CDR3 sequences, under 65% of them seen only once. This sample's RNA came from whole unsorted tissue. More than 3 cm separated this lung sample from the edge of the tumor. The specimen sequenced was distant non-tumor lung tissue. The receptor set was obtained from a man aged 55 to 70 with non-small cell lung cancer.

The chain uses TRBV11-2 and TRBJ2-2, with D maybe TRBD2 (5 bases). The CDR3 runs 13 residues. CDR1 SGHAT and CDR2 FQNNGV come from the germline V gene. Trimming took off 7 bases at V and 10 bases at J, with 16 bases between the two ends. This CDR3 is CASTSLRAAELFF. In DNA, the CDR3 is TGTGCCAGCACCTCGTTGAGGGCCGCGGAGCTGTTTTTT.

The chain couples TRBV6-1 to TRBJ1-4, with D hard to call. Germline lookup yields CDR1 MNHNS and CDR2 SASEGT. This CDR3 is 12 amino acids long. The germline V and J ends were trimmed by 8 bases and 12 bases, with 16 bases remaining between them. CDR3 bases: TGTGCCAGCTCTAAAGCAGGAGAAGAACTGTTTTTT. It translates to CASSKAGEELFF.

This clonotype showed up just a few times. Because it lacks the conserved phenylalanine or tryptophan at the end, this CDR3 is likely a read error. The J gene is TRBJ2-1, the V gene TRBV11-1; no firm D call. Germline V lookup: CDR1 SGHAT, CDR2 FQDESV (reference sequence). This CDR3 comprises 14 residues. CDR3 bases: TGTGCCAGCAGCCCAATGGTTTCCTTCAATGAGCAGTTCTTA. Its protein product is CASSPMVSFNEQFL.

Of note for this clonotype: Germline is not matched at one junction end, which may reflect a read error. The rearrangement joins TRBV29-1 to TRBJ2-7; D remains unclear. This CDR3 spans 12 amino acids. Germline lookup yields CDR1 SQVTM and CDR2 ANQGSEA. The CDR3 spells CSVEDYHYERYF. The CDR3, as DNA: TGCAGCGTTGAAGACTACCACTACGAGCGGTACTTC.

The chain links TRBV6-2 or TRBV6-3 to TRBJ1-5; a possible D gene is TRBD1 (6 bases). Germline V gene lookup returns CDR1 MNHEY and CDR2 SVGEGT. The CDR3 has 17 amino acids. The V gene lost 7 bases and the J gene lost 7 bases, with 26 bases spanning the gap. Here the CDR3 DNA reads TGTGCCAGCACCAACGGGGGGCGGACCCTTGCCAAACAGCCCCAGCATTTT. Translation gives CASTNGGRTLAKQPQHF.

Comment on this clonotype: One junction end does not reproduce the germline sequence, and a read error may be involved. V is TRBV6-5 and J is TRBJ1-1, with a possible D match to TRBD1 (5 bases). CDR3 size: 15 residues. The germline V gene encodes CDR1 MNHEY and CDR2 SVGAGI. The DNA for the CDR3 is TGTGCCAGTAGTTACTCGGAGACACAGGAGACTGAAGCTTTCTTT. Its protein is CASSYSETQETEAFF.

With regard to this clonotype: It may be a read error: a sequence one base away is much more abundant. The chain recombines TRBV25-1 with TRBJ2-2; TRBD2 matches at 8 bases. CDR1 MGHDK and CDR2 SYGVNS come from the germline V gene. The CDR3 runs to 16 residues. Trimming cost V 6 bases and J 2 bases; bases outside gene matches: 8. The chain's CDR3 is CASRRTSRRNTGELFF. In DNA, the CDR3 is TGTGCCAGCAGGAGGACTAGCAGGAGAAACACCGGGGAGCTGTTTTTT.

Note on this clonotype: One junction end does not reproduce the germline sequence, and a read error may be involved. The rearrangement links TRBV10-3 to TRBJ2-3; perhaps D is TRBD1 or TRBD2 (5 bases each). This CDR3 region has 16 residues. Germline assignment: CDR1 ENHRY and CDR2 SYGVKD. The CDR3 nucleotides are TGTGCCATCAGTAATTCGTTGGACAAGGCCGGGGATACGCGGTATTTT. Translating it yields CAISNSLDKAGDTRYF.

The chain joins TRBV11-3 to TRBJ2-6; no firm D call. V was clipped by 9 bases and J by 1 base, with 13 bases between them. Germline CDR1 and CDR2: SGHNT and YENEEA. This CDR3 region has 15 residues. CDR3: CASSQQSSGANVLTF. The CDR3 bases are TGTGCCAGTAGCCAACAGTCTTCTGGGGCCAACGTCCTGACTTTC.

This chain uses TRBV28 with TRBJ2-7, with 8 bases lining up with TRBD2. V lost 3 bases to trimming and J lost 4 bases; unmatched junction nucleotides: 20. Germline CDR1 reads MDHEN; CDR2 reads SYDVKM. The CDR3 sequence is 19 residues long. For the CDR3, the DNA is TGTGCCAGCAGTTTGCTGTTAGCGGGAACCCCCTCTCCCCCTTACGAGCAGTACTTC. It yields the protein CASSLLLAGTPSPPYEQYF.

As regards this clonotype: One junction end disagrees with the germline gene, perhaps due to a read error. CDR3 DNA: TGTTCCATCAGTGAGTCGATGAGTGGGGGGCGAAGCACAGATACGCAGTATTTT. Translating it yields CSISESMSGGRSTDTQYF. V is TRBV10-3 and J is TRBJ2-3; the D gene could be TRBD1 or TRBD2 (6 bases each). CDR3 length: 18 amino acids. Germline assignment: CDR1 ENHRY and CDR2 SYGVKD.

Turning to this clonotype: A read error may explain this, as a much larger clone is one base away. This rearrangement joins TRBV4-2 to TRBJ1-5, with D perhaps matching TRBD1 (6 bases). Germline-derived CDR1 and CDR2 are LGHNA and YNFKEQ. V lost 0 bases, J lost 5 bases, and 11 bases lay in between. The CDR3 length is 15 residues. CDR3 sequence: CASSQDDWGHQPQHF. DNA for the CDR3: TGTGCCAGCAGCCAAGATGACTGGGGGCATCAGCCCCAGCATTTT.

Points on this clonotype: An end of the junction does not agree with germline; a read error may underlie this. The gene calls are TRBV11-2 and TRBJ1-4; unclear D gene. The CDR3 sequence is 15 residues long. Germline lookup yields CDR1 SGHAT and CDR2 FQNNGV. CDR3 region: CVSSLSQTTNEKLFF. The CDR3 bases are TGTGTCAGCAGCTTATCCCAGACAACTAATGAAAAACTGTTTTTT. Combining the CDR3 with reference TRBV11-2 and TRBJ1-4 gives the whole variable domain EAGVAQSPRYKIIEKRQSVAFWCNPISGHATLYWYQQILGQGPKLLIQFQNNGVVDDSQLPKDRFSAERLKGVDSTLKIQPAKLEDSAVYLCVSSLSQTTNEKLFFGSGTQLSVL.

In this sample, this clonotype turned up once. This rearrangement joins TRBV29-1 to TRBJ2-3, with 11 nucleotides matching TRBD2. The CDR3 length is 17 residues. V was clipped by 7 bases and J by 3 bases; unmatched bases: 15. From germline, CDR1 is SQVTM and CDR2 ANQGSEA. The CDR3 loop is CSAWGGTSGRNTDTQYF. CDR3 DNA sequence: TGCAGCGCCTGGGGTGGAACTAGCGGGAGAAATACAGATACGCAGTATTTT.

The chain is built from TRBV11-1 and TRBJ2-7; D is ambiguous. The V end was cut by 3 bases, the J end by 2 bases, with 11 bases between. The CDR3 runs to 14 residues. Germline loops: CDR1 SGHAT, CDR2 FQDESV (reference sequence). CDR3: CASSFLGGTYEQYF. CDR3 DNA sequence: TGTGCCAGCAGCTTTCTTGGCGGCACCTACGAGCAGTACTTC.

Comments on this clonotype: The CDR3 end shows no conserved phenylalanine or tryptophan, and so a read error is likely. The chain is built from TRBV11-1 and TRBJ2-5, with 8 bases identical to TRBD1. The CDR3 spans 15 residues. Germline CDR1 and CDR2: SGHAT and FQDESV (reference sequence). This CDR3 reads CGSSLREDRAETQYI. DNA for the CDR3: TGTGGCAGCAGCTTAAGGGAGGACAGGGCGGAGACCCAGTACATC.

As regards this clonotype: Here the CDR3 omits its conserved ending phenylalanine or tryptophan, so a read error is the likely source. The chain is built from TRBV29-1 and TRBJ1-1; D gene uncertain. There are 12 residues in the CDR3. Per the germline V gene, CDR1 is SQVTM and CDR2 is ANQGSEA. Here the CDR3 reads CRVEKGNTEAFI. In DNA, the CDR3 is TGCAGAGTTGAAAAAGGAAACACTGAAGCTTTCATT.

This clonotype showed up just a few times. A read error may explain this, as a much larger clone is one base away. The chain links TRBV5-6 to TRBJ1-6; D gene uncertain. Germline loops: CDR1 SGHDT, CDR2 YYEEEE. This CDR3 is built from 13 residues. Here the CDR3 reads CASSADGFSHLHF. DNA of the CDR3: TGTGCCAGCAGCGCGGACGGATTTTCACACCTCCACTTT.

Concerning this clonotype: Sequence at one end of the junction differs from germline and may be a read error. This chain joins TRBV29-1 and TRBJ2-2; 7 bases match TRBD1. CDR3 length: 16 residues. Germline V gene sequence: CDR1 SQVTM, CDR2 ANQGSEA. For the CDR3, the DNA is TGCAGTTCCAGATCGGGTAGGGGGCTAAGCATCGGGGAACTGTTTTTT. This sequence encodes CSSRSGRGLSIGELFF.

V gene TRBV11-2 combines with J gene TRBJ1-2, with TRBD1 as a possible D gene (5 bases). This CDR3 comprises 14 residues. Germline loops: CDR1 SGHAT, CDR2 FQNNGV. This chain's CDR3 is CASSASAGVDGYTF. The CDR3 coding sequence is TGTGCAAGTAGCGCAAGTGCGGGGGTCGATGGCTACACCTTC.

This chain links TRBV20-1 with TRBJ2-4; D not resolved. The germline V and J ends were trimmed by 1 base and 6 bases, with 7 bases remaining between them. Germline V gene lookup returns CDR1 DFQATT and CDR2 SNEGSKA (reference sequence). This CDR3 comprises 12 residues. The CDR3 is CSARASGNIQYF. Written as DNA, the CDR3 is TGCAGTGCTAGAGCCTCTGGAAACATTCAGTACTTC.

The count of this clonotype is one. The chain combines TRBV11-3 with TRBJ2-7; 9 nucleotides align to TRBD2. The J segment lost 0 bases and the V segment lost 10 bases, leaving 10 bases of the junction unmatched. Germline CDR1 and CDR2: SGHNT and YENEEA. The CDR3 has 15 amino acids. CDR3 in DNA: TGTGCCAATGGGAGGGTTAGCGGGAGCTCCTACGAGCAGTACTTC. This translates into CANGRVSGSSYEQYF.

Regarding this clonotype: Possible read error: a much larger clone is one base away. The chain recombines TRBV6-6 with TRBJ1-4; the D is unclear. CDR1 MNHNY and CDR2 SVGAGI come from the germline V gene (reference sequence). V lost 0 bases, J lost 1 base, and 15 bases lay in between. The CDR3 spans 18 residues. The CDR3 is CASSYSLSMLVTNEKLFF. The CDR3 DNA follows: TGTGCCAGCAGTTACTCTCTTAGCATGCTGGTAACTAATGAAAAACTGTTTTTT.

The chain couples TRBV28 to TRBJ1-1; D call uncertain. The CDR3 is made up of 14 amino acids. Looked up from germline, CDR1 is MDHEN and CDR2 is SYDVKM. V lost 5 bases to trimming and J lost 5 bases, with 15 bases between them. This CDR3 reads CASSMDPARTEAFF. CDR3 bases: TGTGCCAGCAGTATGGACCCAGCTAGAACTGAAGCTTTCTTT.

As concerns this clonotype: A junction boundary mismatches the germline segment, possibly from a read error. The chain employs TRBV11-3 and TRBJ2-5; D gene ambiguous. This CDR3 spans 13 amino acids. In germline, CDR1 is SGHNT, CDR2 YENEEA. Written as DNA, the CDR3 is TGTACCAGCAGCATGTACACCACAGAGACCCAGTACTTC. This codes for CTSSMYTTETQYF.